Below, one TCR beta chain is given with its context. The antigen remains undetermined. Each donor was nominally healthy when sampled (though unrecorded immune exposures were likely). This entry is derived from a study of cytomegalovirus exposure and HLA in healthy donors. PCR employed 60 Vbeta and 13 Jbeta primers. Sequencing was performed with immunoSEQ multiplex PCR; in TCRdb, only in-frame clones are kept and a portion is missing. The sample lists about 120,000 clones, around 75% occurring once. Study-level results: Across HLA loci, a later analysis found differing TCR association rates, with DRB1 most and HLA-C fewest. The authors later found HLA-associated TCR beta chains more clonally expanded than equally common others. Usually a TCR sequence was rare, but some public TCRs were found in many donors.

The TCR sequence derives from a young woman in good health and CMV-seronegative. The sample was PBMCs.

CDR3 region: CASSFTGTSTYEQYF. The CDR3 coding sequence is TGTGCCAGCAGTTTCACCGGGACTAGCACATACGAGCAGTACTTC. The chain joins TRBV6-5 to TRBJ2-7; TRBD2 matches 9 bases. Trimming took 4 bases from V and 4 from J; bases not matched to a gene: 8. The CDR3 is 15 amino acids. CDR1 MNHEY and CDR2 SVGAGI come from the germline V gene.